What follows are 27 T cell receptor beta chains derived from one specimen sequenced in a study of T-cell memory formation after mild COVID-19. MiXCR was run by TCRdb on the 5' RACE reads, yielding one entry per CDR3 protein. Here the sample spans more than 250,000 distinct CDR3 sequences, approximately 18% being singletons. The specimen was PBMCs or a T cell subset sorted from them (not recorded which). Every receptor here comes from a man between 18 and 29 years old who had mild COVID-19 (a few samples of this study predate the infection). Cell type and time point are not known.

The rearrangement links TRBV6-2 or TRBV6-3 to TRBJ1-6; D might be TRBD1 (5 bases). CDR3 length: 16 amino acids. The V and J ends lost 6 bases and 9 bases respectively, with 21 bases between them. Germline CDR1 is MNHEY and CDR2 is SVGEGT. The CDR3: CASSLTAGDRGSPLHF. In nucleotides, the CDR3 is TGTGCCAGCAGCCTTACGGCGGGGGATCGGGGTTCACCCCTCCACTTT.

There are many counts of this clonotype. This CDR3 reads CAWRNYNEQFF. The CDR3 DNA sequence: TGTGCCTGGAGAAATTACAATGAGCAGTTCTTC. J is TRBJ2-1 and V is TRBV30, with D hard to call. Germline V gene data show CDR1 as GTSNPN and CDR2 as SVGIG (reference sequence). The CDR3 sequence is 11 residues long. Trimming removed 3 bases from V and 4 bases from J, with 4 bases in between.

This clonotype has a handful of counts. This chain joins TRBV24-1 and TRBJ2-3; 13 nucleotides agree with TRBD2. CDR1 is KGHDR, CDR2 SFDVKD, per germline. This CDR3 comprises 16 residues. V was clipped by 3 bases and J by 5 bases; unmatched bases: 4. The CDR3 here is CATSDPTSGGGDTQYF. In DNA, the CDR3 is TGTGCCACCAGTGATCCTACTAGCGGGGGGGGAGATACGCAGTATTTT.

The chain carries TRBV3-1 and TRBJ2-7; tentative D call: TRBD2 (6 bases). Germline CDR1 and CDR2: LGHDT and YNNKEL (reference sequence). V shed 0 bases and J shed 0 bases, with 9 bases lying between them. This CDR3 is built from 15 residues. The CDR3: CASSQEGLGSYEQYF. The CDR3 DNA reads as TGTGCCAGCAGCCAAGAGGGACTCGGCTCCTACGAGCAGTACTTC.

The chain combines TRBV28 with TRBJ2-7; TRBD1 matches 9 bases. Germline V gene lookup returns CDR1 MDHEN and CDR2 SYDVKM. V shed 5 bases, J shed 3 bases, and the junction held 8 bases outside the gene matches. This CDR3 has 15 residues. The CDR3 coding sequence is TGTGCCAGCAGTCCCGGGACAGGGAGGGTCTACGAGCAGTACGTC. The encoded protein is CASSPGTGRVYEQYV.

This chain connects TRBV4-3 to TRBJ2-7; D assignment may be TRBD1 or TRBD2 (5 bases each). Trimming took 0 bases from V and 5 from J, leaving 17 bases between them. CDR1 is LGHNA, CDR2 YSLEER, per germline. The CDR3 consists of 16 residues. The CDR3 here is CASSQDFDGGLNEQYF. The CDR3 region has the DNA TGCGCCAGCAGCCAAGATTTTGATGGGGGTCTCAACGAGCAGTACTTC.

This clonotype has only a few counts. The chain is built from TRBV19 and TRBJ1-1, with 9 bases lining up with TRBD1. Germline lookup yields CDR1 LNHDA and CDR2 SQIVND (reference sequence). The junction had 5 bases not matched to a gene; V was cut back by 6 bases and J by 3 bases. The CDR3 spans 14 residues. CDR3 in amino acids: CASSHRGRDTEAFF. CDR3 DNA: TGTGCCAGTAGCCACAGGGGGCGGGACACTGAAGCTTTCTTT.

This clonotype was seen only a few times. This chain uses TRBV5-1 with TRBJ2-3; TRBD1 matches 10 bases. The CDR3 has 15 residues. Trimming at V came to 0 bases and at J to 4 bases, leaving 2 bases not matched to a gene. CDR1 is SGHRS, CDR2 YFSETQ, per germline. CDR3 region: CASSLGQGAPDTQYF. CDR3 DNA: TGCGCCAGCAGCTTGGGACAGGGGGCCCCAGATACGCAGTATTTT.

This clonotype was seen a few times. V is TRBV19 and J is TRBJ2-1; the match to TRBD1 covers 7 bases. CDR1 and CDR2 from the germline V gene are LNHDA and SQIVND (reference sequence). The CDR3 consists of 14 residues. V lost 10 bases to trimming and J lost 7 bases; unmatched junction nucleotides: 13. This CDR3 reads CATQVQGVRNEQFF. The DNA for the CDR3 is TGTGCCACCCAAGTCCAGGGGGTGAGGAATGAGCAGTTCTTC.

This clonotype has just a few counts. This rearrangement joins TRBV30 to TRBJ2-7; D perhaps matches TRBD2 (5 bases). CDR3 length: 12 residues. Germline V CDR1 and CDR2: GTSNPN, SVGIG (reference sequence). Trimming took off 2 bases at V and 3 bases at J, with 8 bases between the two ends. As DNA, the CDR3 is TGTGCCTGGAGTCCCGGGGACTACGAGCAGTACTTC. This sequence encodes CAWSPGDYEQYF.

This chain uses TRBV6-4 with TRBJ1-1; possibly TRBD1 for D (6 bases). Germline V gene lookup returns CDR1 MRHNA and CDR2 SNTAGT. This CDR3 has 12 amino acids. Trimming removed 5 bases at V and 12 bases at J, with 16 bases between. The chain's CDR3 is CASSHLTGGTFF. The CDR3 DNA sequence: TGTGCCAGCAGTCACCTGACAGGTGGTACTTTCTTT.

This clonotype showed up just a few times. This chain uses TRBV7-2 with TRBJ2-3; no definite D call. Trimming took 5 bases from V and 6 from J, leaving 9 bases between them. The length of the CDR3 is 12 residues. CDR1 SGHTA and CDR2 FQGNSA come from the germline V gene. The CDR3 is CASSVEVDTQYF. The CDR3 bases are TGTGCCAGCAGCGTCGAGGTCGATACGCAGTATTTT.

The chain employs TRBV7-8 and TRBJ1-2, with 8 bases that match TRBD1. Trimming at V came to 5 bases and at J to 6 bases, leaving 5 bases not matched to a gene. This CDR3 is built from 13 residues. From germline, CDR1 is SGHVS and CDR2 FQNEAQ. The CDR3 DNA reads TGTGCCAGCAGCGCCCGGACAGGGAATGGCTACACCTTC. Translating it yields CASSARTGNGYTF.

The genes are TRBV20-1 and TRBJ2-1, with 10 bases fitting TRBD2. Germline CDR1 is DFQATT and CDR2 is SNEGSKA (reference sequence). The trim removed 3 bases at V and 0 bases at J, leaving 2 bases unmatched. This CDR3 has 15 residues. The CDR3 here is CSASTSGASYNEQFF. The DNA for the CDR3 is TGCAGTGCTAGTACTAGCGGGGCCTCCTACAATGAGCAGTTCTTC.

In this sample, this clonotype turned up a few times. J is TRBJ1-2 and V is TRBV14, with TRBD1 matching over 11 bases. This CDR3 has 16 residues. J lost 6 bases, V lost 2 bases, and 8 bases had no gene match. Germline assignment: CDR1 SGHDN and CDR2 FVKESK. The CDR3, as DNA: TGTGCCAGCAGCCAATACCGCGGACAGGGGGCTGATGGCTACACCTTC. Its protein is CASSQYRGQGADGYTF.

CDR3 sequence: CASSPGASSTDTQYF. CDR3 nucleotide sequence: TGTGCCAGCAGCCCGGGGGCGTCTAGCACAGATACGCAGTATTTT. This chain links TRBV9 with TRBJ2-3; the D call may be TRBD1 or TRBD2 (6 bases each). The germline V gene encodes CDR1 SGDLS and CDR2 YYNGEE. Trimming took off 4 bases at V and 0 bases at J, with 12 bases between the two ends. This CDR3 comprises 15 residues.

This clonotype appeared many times. The genes are TRBV5-4 and TRBJ2-7; 9 bases line up with TRBD2. In germline, CDR1 is SGHNT, CDR2 YYREEE (reference sequence). With V trimmed by 0 bases and J by 0 bases, 1 base remained unmatched. The CDR3 spans 15 residues. The CDR3 DNA follows: TGTGCCAGCAGCTTGGCAGCGGGGGGCTCCTACGAGCAGTACTTC. Residues: CASSLAAGGSYEQYF.

This clonotype turned up a few times. The chain uses TRBV5-1 and TRBJ1-1; no firm D call. The CDR3 sequence is 15 residues long. Deletions cut 0 bases from V and 4 bases from J, with 13 bases between. Germline V lookup: CDR1 SGHRS, CDR2 YFSETQ. CDR3 DNA sequence: TGCGCCAGCAGCTTGGCCTTGGGGAGCGGCACTGAAGCTTTCTTT. Translation gives CASSLALGSGTEAFF.

The V and J genes are TRBV12-3 or TRBV12-4 and TRBJ1-1; possibly TRBD1 for D (6 bases). V lost 6 bases, J lost 6 bases, and 17 bases lay in between. The CDR3 is 14 amino acids. CDR3 DNA: TGTGCCAGCAGACCGGACAGTGGGGCGTCTGAAGCTTTCTTT. This codes for CASRPDSGASEAFF.

This clonotype was picked up a small number of times. V gene TRBV4-1 combines with J gene TRBJ2-4, with D perhaps matching TRBD1 (5 bases). The length of the CDR3 is 15 residues. Germline loops: CDR1 MGHRA, CDR2 YSYEKL. V shed 3 bases and J shed 0 bases, with 9 bases lying between them. The CDR3 reads CASSHGHLAKNIQYF. The CDR3 DNA reads as TGCGCCAGCAGCCACGGACACCTAGCCAAAAACATTCAGTACTTC.

This clonotype showed up many times. The chain combines TRBV4-3 with TRBJ2-1; 7 bases match TRBD1. Per germline, CDR1 LGHNA and CDR2 YSLEER. V lost 0 bases and J lost 7; bases outside the gene matches: 9. The CDR3 is made up of 16 amino acids. The chain's CDR3 is CASSQDRAGGGNEQFF. CDR3 in DNA: TGCGCCAGCAGCCAAGATAGGGCAGGGGGTGGTAATGAGCAGTTCTTC.

The chain links TRBV5-6 to TRBJ2-5; TRBD1 might be the D (7 bases). The V end lost 2 bases, the J end lost 7 bases, and 18 bases lay between the germline ends. The V gene's germline CDR1 is SGHDT and CDR2 YYEEEE. The CDR3 extends over 15 amino acids. Here the CDR3 DNA reads TGTGCCAGCAGCTTCCGGCAGGGGGGTTCGGGGACCCAGTACTTC. Encoded protein: CASSFRQGGSGTQYF.

This clonotype occurred many times. The V call is TRBV6-2 or TRBV6-3, the J call TRBJ2-3, with no clear D. Germline lookup yields CDR1 MNHEY and CDR2 SVGEGT. V lost 0 bases and J lost 2, with 9 bases in between. This CDR3 is 15 amino acids long. CDR3 residues: CASSYSETDTDTQYF. In DNA, the CDR3 is TGTGCCAGCAGTTACTCCGAGACCGACACAGATACGCAGTATTTT.

The chain is built from TRBV9 and TRBJ2-2; possibly TRBD1 or TRBD2 for D (7 bases each). This CDR3 region has 16 residues. V lost 6 bases and J lost 7, with 22 bases in between. Germline CDR1 SGDLS, CDR2 YYNGEE. For the CDR3, the DNA is TGTGCCAGCACCCCTGTTCAGGGGGGGCTGGTCGGGGAGCTGTTTTTT. Translation: CASTPVQGGLVGELFF.

This clonotype was recorded at least ten times. V is TRBV5-5 and J is TRBJ2-1; 10 bases agree with TRBD2. The CDR3 consists of 15 residues. V was pared by 2 bases and J by 6 bases, with 5 bases of the junction left unmatched. CDR1 is SGHKS, CDR2 YYEKEE, per germline (reference sequence). CDR3 DNA sequence: TGTGCCAGCAGCTTTCTTAGCGGGGGGATCAATGAGCAGTTCTTC. Protein product: CASSFLSGGINEQFF.

The chain has TRBV7-2 and TRBJ1-2, with D unclear. The germline V and J ends were trimmed by 1 base and 5 bases, with 14 bases remaining between them. Germline CDR1 and CDR2: SGHTA and FQGNSA. The CDR3 spans 15 residues. The CDR3 nucleotides are TGTGCCAGCAGCTTAGGTTTCGGTGATCTGTATGGCTACACCTTC. The encoded protein is CASSLGFGDLYGYTF.

This clonotype was observed at least ten times. The CDR3 nucleotides are TGCAGTGCTAGAGATGGGGACAGGGGAAACTATGGCTACACCTTC. Protein sequence: CSARDGDRGNYGYTF. The gene calls are TRBV20-1 and TRBJ1-2; TRBD1 aligns across 10 bases. Germline CDR1 is DFQATT and CDR2 is SNEGSKA (reference sequence). With 0 bases clipped from V and 2 bases from J, the junction kept 3 bases outside the gene matches. The CDR3 is made up of 15 amino acids.